Below are 10 T cell receptor beta chains sequenced from a single sample in a study of shared clonotypes between healthy human individuals (dated by TCRdb to about 2020). Library preparation employed the immunoSEQ multiplex PCR assay. Held by TCRdb, this immuneACCESS table contains in-frame sequences only and omits some clones. Under half of the omission traces to an unresolved V gene where checked; the cause of the rest is unknown. Counted in this sample were about 2.3 million clones; 85% to 95% of them appeared once. About 0.41% of the sample rests with the top ten. The sequenced sample was naive CD4+ T cells from PBMCs. The sample's cell subset or site, from its label and the paper: CD45RA+ positively selected. Source of these receptors: a young man in good health. Some clones in this sample may be carry-over from other donors' samples.

This chain connects TRBV30 to TRBJ1-2; no firm D call. CDR1 is GTSNPN and CDR2 is SVGIG in the germline V gene (reference sequence). V shed 2 bases and J shed 6 bases, with 13 bases lying between them. This CDR3 has 13 amino acids. The CDR3 DNA is TGTGCCTGGAGTCGGGCGTGGGGAGATGGCTACACCTTC. Protein sequence: CAWSRAWGDGYTF.

The chain couples TRBV5-1 to TRBJ2-1; possibly TRBD2 for D (5 bases). The CDR3 runs to 15 residues. Deletions cut 1 base from V and 2 bases from J, with 10 bases between. Per the germline V gene, CDR1 is SGHRS and CDR2 is YFSETQ. The DNA for the CDR3 is TGCGCCAGCAGCTTGCCAGAGACTACCTACAATGAGCAGTTCTTC. Residues: CASSLPETTYNEQFF.

The sample holds one count of this clone. This sequence joins TRBV5-1 and TRBJ2-7; 7 nucleotides align to TRBD2. CDR3 size: 15 residues. J was trimmed by 1 base and V by 6 bases; bases with no gene match: 10. Germline V gene sequence: CDR1 SGHRS, CDR2 YFSETQ. In DNA form, the CDR3 reads TGCGCCAGCAAAACCCTAGCGGCTGGGTCCTACGAGCAGTACTTC. This codes for CASKTLAAGSYEQYF.

This sequence joins TRBV5-1 and TRBJ1-6; D not certain. The germline V and J ends were trimmed by 0 bases and 5 bases, with 6 bases remaining between them. The CDR3 is 14 residues long. Germline loops: CDR1 SGHRS, CDR2 YFSETQ. The CDR3: CASSLEGNNSPLHF. Written as DNA, the CDR3 is TGCGCCAGCAGCTTGGAGGGTAATAATTCACCCCTCCACTTT.

CDR3: CASSPPDQGNTEAFF. CDR3 nucleotides: TGTGCCAGCTCACCACCGGATCAGGGGAATACTGAAGCTTTCTTT. The V and J genes are TRBV18 and TRBJ1-1, with a tentative D call TRBD1 (6 bases). V lost 0 bases, J lost 5 bases, and 13 bases lay in between. There are 15 residues in the CDR3. The germline V gene encodes CDR1 KGHSH and CDR2 LQKENI.

The V gene is TRBV5-1, the J gene TRBJ1-1; D is unresolved. Deletions cut 0 bases from V and 6 bases from J, with 12 bases between. The CDR3 covers 14 residues. Germline assignment: CDR1 SGHRS and CDR2 YFSETQ. This CDR3 reads CASSLGWVQAEAFF. The CDR3 bases are TGCGCCAGCAGCTTGGGGTGGGTCCAGGCTGAAGCTTTCTTT.

The rearrangement links TRBV20-1 to TRBJ1-1; D ambiguous. The length of the CDR3 is 10 residues. In germline, CDR1 is DFQATT, CDR2 SNEGSKA (reference sequence). Trimming took 4 bases from V and 8 from J, leaving 8 bases between them. The CDR3 loop reads CSAKHAEAFF. In DNA form, the CDR3 reads TGCAGTGCTAAACACGCGGAAGCTTTCTTT.

The V and J genes are TRBV19 and TRBJ1-5; possible D gene TRBD1, 6 bases. The ends were cut back, 6 bases at V and 4 bases at J, with 10 bases in the middle. This CDR3 contains 13 residues. CDR1 and CDR2 (germline): LNHDA, SQIVND (reference sequence). The CDR3 sequence: CASSDRPNQPQHF. In nucleotides, the CDR3 is TGTGCCAGTAGCGACAGGCCGAATCAGCCCCAGCATTTT.

This clone was detected only once. This chain joins TRBV28 and TRBJ1-5; tentatively, D is TRBD1 (6 bases). Germline CDR1 reads MDHEN; CDR2 reads SYDVKM. Trimming pared 4 bases from V and 3 bases from J, leaving 16 bases between. This CDR3 is built from 16 residues. CDR3 in amino acids: CASSSPPDSYNQPQHF. In DNA, the CDR3 is TGTGCCAGCAGTTCCCCGCCGGACAGCTACAATCAGCCCCAGCATTTT. The full variable domain, rest sourced from reference TRBV28 and TRBJ1-5, is DVKVTQSSRYLVKRTGEKVFLECVQDMDHENMFWYRQDPGLGLRLIYFSYDVKMKEKGDIPEGYSVSREKKERFSLILESASTNQTSMYLCASSSPPDSYNQPQHFGDGTRLSIL.

The genes are TRBV7-2 and TRBJ2-4; weak D call: TRBD1 (5 bases). The CDR3 length is 15 residues. With 5 bases removed from V and 7 bases from J, the gap between germline ends came to 18 bases. CDR1 is SGHTA and CDR2 is FQGNSA in the germline V gene. The CDR3 nucleotides are TGTGCCAGCAGCCCCAGGGTAGGATTGGAGAACATTCAGTACTTC. This encodes CASSPRVGLENIQYF. The full variable domain, with the rest looked up from reference TRBV7-2 and TRBJ2-4, is GAGVSQSPSNKVTEKGKDVELRCDPISGHTALYWYRQSLGQGLEFLIYFQGNSAPDKSGLPSDRFSAERTGGSVSTLTIQRTQQEDSAVYLCASSPRVGLENIQYFGAGTRLSVL.